Below are 18 T cell receptor beta chains sequenced from a single sample in a study of blood T cell repertoires in COVID-19. Here immunoSEQ multiplex PCR was the method, and the copy in TCRdb shows in-frame clones only, minus some. This sample has roughly 200,000 clones, with 94% found just once. Sequenced: peripheral blood. The receptors shown here come from a man in his thirties or forties with COVID-19, enrolled during active disease.

The gene calls are TRBV27 and TRBJ1-2; 9 positions match TRBD1. Germline V gene lookup returns CDR1 MNHEY and CDR2 SMNVEV (reference sequence). The V gene end was trimmed by 4 bases and the J gene end by 8 bases; junction bases not matched to a gene: 8. The CDR3 has 14 amino acids. The CDR3 DNA reads TGTGCCAGCAGTTCAAACAGGGGGCAGGGGGGCTACACCTTC. Its protein product is CASSSNRGQGGYTF.

V gene TRBV3-1 (or the pseudogene TRBV3-2) combines with J gene TRBJ1-3; 8 bases fit TRBD1. V shed 3 bases and J 2 bases; nucleotides not matched to a gene: 6. Looked up from germline, CDR1 is LGHDT and CDR2 is YNNKEL (reference sequence). This CDR3 comprises 16 residues. The CDR3 region is CASSHLRDRPGNTIYF. The DNA of the CDR3 is TGTGCCAGCAGCCATCTCCGGGACAGGCCTGGAAACACCATATATTTT.

About this clone: The same CDR3 is also encoded by other DNA sequences in this sample. The gene calls are TRBV19 and TRBJ2-2; D not certain. Germline-derived CDR1 and CDR2 are LNHDA and SQIVND (reference sequence). This CDR3 is 13 amino acids long. V dropped 3 bases and J dropped 5 bases, with 7 bases sitting between them. The CDR3 DNA reads TGTGCCAGTAGTATTCCGGGTACCGGGGAGCTGTTTTTT. It yields the protein CASSIPGTGELFF.

CDR3 amino acids: CASSIVSSYGYTF. In DNA, the CDR3 is TGTGCCAGTAGTATAGTATCTTCCTATGGCTACACCTTC. The chain links TRBV19 to TRBJ1-2; D is unresolved. Per the germline V gene, CDR1 is LNHDA and CDR2 is SQIVND (reference sequence). The V end was cut by 1 base, the J end by 4 bases, with 7 bases between. This CDR3 spans 13 amino acids.

The CDR3 DNA is TGTGCCAGCTCACCAGGAGACAGAAGCCTCTATGGCTACACCTTC. This sequence encodes CASSPGDRSLYGYTF. This chain uses TRBV18 with TRBJ1-2; a possible D gene is TRBD1 (5 bases). Per germline, CDR1 KGHSH and CDR2 LQKENI. V lost 2 bases and J lost 4, with 14 bases in between. This CDR3 region has 15 residues.

The chain couples TRBV30 to TRBJ1-3; D gene unclear. CDR1 GTSNPN and CDR2 SVGIG come from the germline V gene (reference sequence). V shed 2 bases and J shed 2 bases, with 4 bases lying between them. The CDR3 loop spans 12 amino acids. Here the CDR3 DNA reads TGTGCCTGGAGTAGCACTGGAAACACCATATATTTT. Protein: CAWSSTGNTIYF.

The CDR3 DNA is TGCGCCAGCAGTGATCGGCGGGGGCTATACGAGCAGTACTTC. Its translation is CASSDRRGLYEQYF. This chain joins TRBV10-2 and TRBJ2-7; a possible D gene is TRBD2 (7 bases). V was shortened by 3 bases and J by 4 bases, with 13 bases between the two germline ends. There are 14 residues in the CDR3. Germline V gene lookup returns CDR1 WSHSY and CDR2 SAAADI.

The chain is built from TRBV5-1 and TRBJ2-7; 8 bases map to TRBD2. With V trimmed by 3 bases and J by 1 base, 6 bases remained unmatched. The CDR3 spans 15 residues. Germline V lookup: CDR1 SGHRS, CDR2 YFSETQ. CDR3 nucleotides: TGCGCCAGCAGCTGGGGGCGCGGGGGGTCCTACGAGCAGTACTTC. Translated: CASSWGRGGSYEQYF.

The V call is TRBV7-3, the J call TRBJ2-3; TRBD1 might be the D (6 bases). The germline V and J ends were trimmed by 2 bases and 4 bases, with 10 bases remaining between them. The CDR3 totals 14 residues. Germline CDR1 SGHTA, CDR2 FQGTGA. The CDR3 region is CASSLAQGSDTQYF. DNA for the CDR3: TGTGCCAGCAGCTTAGCACAGGGTTCAGATACGCAGTATTTT.

The chain couples TRBV28 to TRBJ1-1, with 7 bases matching TRBD1. Unmatched junction bases numbered 5, after V lost 4 bases and J lost 0 bases. The CDR3 runs to 15 residues. Germline lookup yields CDR1 MDHEN and CDR2 SYDVKM. The CDR3 DNA follows: TGTGCCAGCAGTTCAGCCGGGACAGTGAACACTGAAGCTTTCTTT. Translating it yields CASSSAGTVNTEAFF.

This chain links TRBV4-1 with TRBJ2-5; maybe TRBD1 (5 bases). The V gene lost 2 bases and the J gene lost 2 bases, with 12 bases spanning the gap. Germline V CDR1 and CDR2: MGHRA, YSYEKL. This CDR3 is built from 15 residues. CDR3 nucleotide sequence: TGCGCCAGCAGCCAACAGACAGTGACGCAAGAGACCCAGTACTTC. It translates to CASSQQTVTQETQYF.

V gene TRBV11-3 combines with J gene TRBJ2-3; 8 nucleotides align to TRBD1. CDR1 and CDR2 (germline): SGHNT, YENEEA. There are 14 residues in the CDR3. With V trimmed by 5 bases and J by 0 bases, 1 base remained unmatched. The CDR3 loop reads CASSRQGSTDTQYF. The CDR3 DNA is TGTGCCAGCAGCCGACAGGGGAGCACAGATACGCAGTATTTT.

CDR3 sequence (DNA): TGTGCCAGTACCACAGGTGGAGGCAATCAGCCCCAGCATTTT. The encoded protein is CASTTGGGNQPQHF. V usage is TRBV19 and J usage is TRBJ1-5, with a possible D match to TRBD1 (5 bases). Germline CDR1 LNHDA, CDR2 SQIVND (reference sequence). The CDR3 covers 14 residues. V gave up 7 bases and J gave up 2 bases, with 12 bases separating them.

The gene calls are TRBV6-1 and TRBJ2-5; D remains ambiguous. Trimming removed 1 base at V and 1 base at J, with 4 bases between. The germline V gene encodes CDR1 MNHNS and CDR2 SASEGT. The CDR3 consists of 13 residues. The DNA of the CDR3 is TGTGCCAGCAGTGAAGTCTCCCAAGAGACCCAGTACTTC. It translates to CASSEVSQETQYF.

V is TRBV4-2 and J is TRBJ1-1; TRBD1 matches 10 bases. Trimming removed 1 base from V and 2 bases from J; junction bases left unmatched: 13. This CDR3 has 19 amino acids. Germline CDR1 and CDR2: LGHNA and YNFKEQ. The CDR3 loop is CASSQVGSGTGVGNTEAFF. The CDR3 nucleotides are TGTGCCAGCAGCCAAGTAGGCTCTGGGACAGGGGTGGGCAACACTGAAGCTTTCTTT.

Remarks on this clone: Other DNA variants within this sample encode the same CDR3. The gene calls are TRBV18 and TRBJ1-2; 7 nucleotides align to TRBD1. V shed 3 bases and J 4 bases; nucleotides not matched to a gene: 2. Germline CDR1 is KGHSH and CDR2 is LQKENI. The CDR3 is 13 amino acids. The CDR3 spells CASSPDRAYGYTF. CDR3 DNA sequence: TGTGCCAGCTCACCTGACAGGGCCTATGGCTACACCTTC.

V usage is TRBV9 and J usage is TRBJ2-3; 10 nucleotides agree with TRBD2. The trim removed 7 bases at V and 1 base at J, leaving 9 bases unmatched. This CDR3 region has 16 residues. CDR1 is SGDLS and CDR2 is YYNGEE in the germline V gene. CDR3 amino acids: CASGISGGLRTDTQYF. In DNA form, the CDR3 reads TGTGCCAGCGGAATTAGCGGGGGGCTACGCACAGATACGCAGTATTTT.

The V call is TRBV24-1, the J call TRBJ2-3; possibly TRBD2 for D (6 bases). Trimming pared 3 bases from V and 4 bases from J, leaving 10 bases between. The CDR3 extends over 14 amino acids. The germline V gene has CDR1 KGHDR and CDR2 SFDVKD. As DNA, the CDR3 is TGTGCCACCAGTGATCGCGGGGATGCAGATACGCAGTATTTT. Its protein is CATSDRGDADTQYF.